This T cell receptor beta chain was found in a study of T cell clusters in autoimmune cytopenias (dated by TCRdb to between 2017 and 2020). Regarding the complete study: Among healthy donor controls, the mean age was approximately 52 years, the median age was roughly 60 years, and about half of the roughly 40 were female. The goal of the study was to find out whether patients with autoimmune cytopenia have a disease-specific immune repertoire signature that could be used as a blood-based biomarker. For primary cytopenia the controls were 25 to 30 age-matched healthy donors, whereas for secondary cytopenia the controls were more than eleven age-matched CLL patients. A median TRB sequencing depth of 50,000 or so reads per sample was reached, and a median of around 2,500 distinct TRB clonotypes per sample was obtained. Alongside healthy, CLL and autoimmune hepatitis controls, autoimmune cytopenia patients had their peripheral blood TRB and IGH repertoires sequenced at active disease and again during treatment follow-up. Autoimmune hepatitis repertoires were compared against about two dozen age- and sex-matched healthy donors.

CDR1 is given as GTSNPN and CDR2 as SVGIG, both from the germline V gene (reference sequence). CDR3 length: 14 amino acids, cysteine to phenylalanine. Only the protein is available. For each sample, TRB amplification used 200 to 300 ng of peripheral blood genomic DNA, equal to 35,000 to 45,000 genome equivalents. Study-wide conclusions, independent of this receptor: The T cell clusters were only ever defined in silico, so experimental validation of their functional role was still needed. In the comparison of secondary cytopenia with CLL, no cluster-lack signature showed up, apparently because the dominant lymphoma-associated repertoire masked the signature. A lack of physiological T cell clusters in primary autoimmune cytopenia patients was suggested by GLIPH, as 51 clusters were found to be exclusive to healthy donors versus about 16 exclusive to patients. Compared with active autoimmune hepatitis patients, healthy donors had almost three times as many exclusive TRB clusters, a finding consistent with an autoimmunity-wide signature. The TRB repertoire shifts, including less even repertoires in secondary cytopenia and CLL, mostly reflected lymphoma bias and not autoimmunity.

TRB rearrangements were amplified by multiplex PCR using a touch-down protocol with TRB-A and TRB-B primer pools mixed in one tube. Illumina adapters and sample indices were added to the amplicons through two consecutive PCR reactions using Phusion HS II polymerase. The amplicons were gel-purified using the NucleoSpin Gel and PCR Clean-up kit, after which quantification was performed by Qubit and quality was checked on an Agilent 2100 Bioanalyzer. Sequencing of the libraries was done on an Illumina MiSeq with 600-cycle, single-indexed, paired-end runs. The authors' pipeline ran thus. MiXCR version 2.1.12 with the default MiXCR reference library was used to align and assemble TRB reads. A clone was defined by each unique CDR3 nucleotide sequence, and analysis was restricted to productive sequences with at least two reads. Repertoire diversity was assessed by alpha-parameterized diversity profiles (alpha 0 to 5), including Shannon (alpha 1) and Simpson (alpha 2) indices, computed with an R script. The tcR package was used to compute combinatorial TRB VJ usage, and cohorts were compared on this usage by principal component analysis with ade4. GLIPH was used to cluster TCRbeta CDR3s in pairs of cohorts matched for age and read depth, and a Wilcoxon test was used to compare cluster frequencies. TCRdb reprocessed the reads; each CDR3 protein sequence makes one entry, and DNA is unavailable. These V and J calls originate from TCRdb's pipeline instead of the authors' own analysis. The sample's table covers several thousand distinct CDR3 sequences. Jointly, the top ten make up around two fifths of the sample.

In the case of this clonotype: No antigen is known for it.

These data were also filed under a second study, of T cell repertoires in aging, cancer and after chemotherapy. That second report states: Donors were distributed across six age groups ranging from 30 or younger to 70 or older, with at least three individuals included per group. TCR repertoires from healthy donor controls were recorded over periods of several months to years and showed clear clonal overlap between repeated samplings. The full dataset contained several million TCR reads. Untreated patients with hematological or solid cancers showed significantly lower blood TCR diversity and higher clonality than age-matched healthy donors. In healthy donors, the drop in TCR diversity with age came mainly from a loss of richness, whereas in cancer patients a loss of evenness also played a part. An increase in median generation probability over the chemotherapy interval was observed in both cancer cohorts, suggesting that the repertoire was reconstituted through rebound thymic output. According to the authors, the repertoire data do not permit conclusions about immunological memory after chemotherapy. To look at immunoaging and at how T cells reconstitute after chemotherapy, the study profiled TCR beta repertoires in peripheral blood from both healthy donors and cancer patients. A cohort of 218 cancer patients (approximately 90 with hematological and some 120 with solid cancers) was assembled, and approximately 95 healthy donors were included as a reference group. MiXCR versions 2.12 and 3.0.5 were used to process the TRB sequences. Repertoire metrics included Shannon diversity, evenness, clonality (one minus evenness), and alpha-parameterized diversity profiles from alpha 0 to 5. The IGoR algorithm was used to compute generation probabilities of clones in paired pre- and post-chemotherapy samples.

The sequencing input was peripheral blood. The receptor chain draws on TRBV30 and TRBJ1-2; the D call from TCRdb, TRBD1, cannot be confirmed without DNA. This receptor was obtained from a human donor in good health. CDR3 sequence: CAWQLQGGKEGYTF.